The text below deals with one T cell receptor (beta chain). Its antigen remains unidentified. No per-base quality is available; no much larger clone lies one base away. The germline V gene gives CDR1 as SGHDN and CDR2 as FVKESK. The germline V end is reduced by 6 bases and the J end by 3 bases; junction bases left unmatched: 8. The CDR3 has 16 amino acids, counting the end cysteine and phenylalanine. Just the 48-base CDR3 DNA is kept, in frame starting at base 1. The sample originates from a study of blood T cell repertoires in COVID-19 (dated by TCRdb to 2018 to 2020). Background for the entire study: The collaborator samples originated in the United States, Italy and Spain and spanned the acute and convalescent phases of COVID-19. The prospective study material was composed of cDNA or gDNA derived from T cells, B-cell-depleted T cells, or PBMCs. Deeply sampled blood TCRbeta repertoires from subjects exposed to, actively infected with, or recovered from COVID-19 were included in the dataset. The repertoires were made available in a free public database intended to serve as a resource for research on the immune response to SARS-CoV-2. The samples were drawn from the first 160 participants of the ongoing ImmuneRACE study and from more than 1,000 subjects provided by 6 global collaborators. Sample metadata almost always included a de-identified subject ID, COVID-19 status, age in years and sex. Where HLA class I and class II types were available, the types were taken from metadata supplied by the sample provider, not from assay-based typing.

TCRbeta CDR3 regions were amplified from genomic DNA using the immunoSEQ Assay, a bias-controlled multiplex PCR. Per the original workflow: Within the assay, amplification of reference gene primers was used to estimate how many nucleated cells each sample contained. To quantify the absolute abundance of each unique TCRbeta CDR3 rearrangement, sequence reads were collapsed and filtered. Productive Simpson clonality was computed per sample as the square root of Simpson's diversity index over productive rearrangements. Here the immuneACCESS table is served through TCRdb, limited to in-frame sequences with V and J called. Missing clones are a known gap in these copies; in checked studies unresolved V genes cover under half, and the rest lacks a known reason. V and J calls plus clone size are reproduced from that table; the DNA served to infer D and trimming. For this sample the table gives about 150,000 clones, of which 75% to 90% were detected only once. The top ten clones comprise more than 14% of the sample.

Summary of the overall study and its limitations: Clinical and demographic metadata were provided uncurated, with the amount varying by source and participant.

Collaborating institutions collected whole blood in K2EDTA tubes following their own protocols. Collaborator samples were shipped for TCRbeta analysis as frozen whole blood, isolated PBMCs, or DNA extracted from either sample type. The sequenced sample was peripheral blood. The receptor comes from a woman in her 40s with acute or convalescent COVID-19. This chain joins TRBV14 to TRBJ2-3; 11 junctional bases match TRBD2. The CDR3 region has the sequence CASSRQGLADTDTQYF. At the DNA level, the sequence is TGTGCCAGCAGTCGACAGGGACTAGCGGATACAGATACGCAGTATTTT. Reference TRBV14 and TRBJ2-3 genes cover what lies past the CDR3, so the full variable domain is EAGVTQFPSHSVIEKGQTVTLRCDPISGHDNLYWYRRVMGKEIKFLLHFVKESKQDESGMPNNRFLAERTGGTYSTLKVQPAELEDSGVYFCASSRQGLADTDTQYFGPGTRLTVL.